This T cell receptor (beta chain) was profiled in a study of blood T cell repertoires in COVID-19. About the study: The United States, Italy and Spain were the sources of the acute and convalescent COVID-19 samples. The analysed material was cDNA or gDNA that came from T cells, B-cell-depleted T cells, or PBMCs.

Trimming at V came to 7 bases and at J to 5 bases, leaving 10 bases not matched to a gene. Per germline, CDR1 ENHRY and CDR2 SYGVKD. The CDR3 totals 14 residues. Method: immunoSEQ multiplex PCR; TCRdb's copy keeps in-frame clones and lacks some. The table includes roughly 200,000 clones, more than 70% detected once. The sequence was collected from a woman aged 80 or over with active or convalescent COVID-19. This chain links TRBV10-3 with TRBJ2-7; TRBD1 agrees at 8 bases. Sequencing was performed on peripheral blood. CDR3 amino acids: CAITPTGENNEQYF. The CDR3 coding sequence is TGTGCCATCACCCCGACAGGGGAAAACAACGAGCAGTACTTC.